This TCR beta chain was observed in a study of cytomegalovirus exposure and HLA in healthy donors. Germline V gene sequence: CDR1 ENHRY, CDR2 SYGVKD. Deletions cut 6 bases from V and 2 bases from J, with 11 bases between. CDR3 size: 13 residues. Whole-study results and caveats: In an earlier analysis, productive rearrangement rates for most beta V segments clustered near 90% or 30%.

This clone has only one observation. As yet, its antigen is unknown. It was with 60 Vbeta and 13 Jbeta primers that the PCR ran. Sequencing used immunoSEQ multiplex PCR; TCRdb keeps in-frame clones, though not all of them. The sample has 150,000 to 200,000 clones; around 82% are singletons. Material for sequencing was PBMCs. This clonotype was obtained from a woman between 50 and 59 years old in good health and CMV-seropositive. The rearrangement uses TRBV10-3 and TRBJ2-7, with D perhaps TRBD2 (5 bases). CDR3 in DNA: TGTGCCATCAGCGCGGAGGTAACCTACGAGCAGTACTTC. It translates to CAISAEVTYEQYF.